What follows is one T cell receptor (beta chain) and its context. The antigen it recognizes is unknown. From each donor, a roughly 2.5 ml peripheral blood sample was collected into PAXgene tubes and stored at -80 degrees C. Total RNA was isolated from whole blood with the PAXgene blood miRNA kit on an automated QIAcube, without T cell sorting. Peripheral blood from monozygotic twin pairs concordant or discordant for inflammatory bowel disease was subjected to deep TCRalpha and TCRbeta repertoire profiling with unique molecular barcoding. Smoking habits were recorded for all twin pairs, with individuals classified as current, former or never smokers. This record comes from a study of monozygotic twins with inflammatory bowel disease (dated by TCRdb to about 2019). A note on the overall study: A total of approximately 30 monozygotic twin pairs were included in the full study, comprising nine German pairs (four IBD-concordant, five IBD-discordant) and 19 IBD-discordant Danish pairs. Disease-associated traits were sought mainly through comparisons between IBD patients and their genetically identical healthy co-twins within discordant pairs. Each individual had, on average, about 151 000 unique TCRalpha sequences and 181 000 unique TCRbeta sequences available for analysis.

Libraries came from 5' RACE. For each TCR library, roughly 3,600 ng of total RNA was used. For each sample, cDNA synthesis with SMARTScribe reverse transcriptase was split into eight separate reactions. Unique molecular identifiers containing a 6-nucleotide sample barcode were introduced through template switching during cDNA synthesis. TCRalpha and TCRbeta cDNA was amplified in two nested PCRs of about 17 and 10 cycles, and bead purification was carried out after each PCR. Before amplification, the cDNA was treated with uracil DNA-glycosylase and purified using the QIAquick PCR purification kit. The second PCR added Illumina TruSeq-compatible adapters along with sample-specific barcodes. TapeStation and Qubit were used to check library quality and concentration, and 4 to 6 ng of each library went into the pool. Sequencing of the pooled libraries was done on an Illumina HiSeq2500 single-index Rapid Run using custom sequencing primers and 2 x 100 bp reads. As for the original processing: MiGEC version 1.2.6 was used for UMI-based consensus assembly, which corrected PCR and sequencing errors. MiXCR version 2.1.1 was used to carry out V(D)J alignment, clonotype assembly and CDR3 extraction. Gene usage, clonotype sharing and MAIT/NKT TCR abundance were normalised by analysing the top 1000, 10 000 and 20 000 clonotypes per sample. Diversity was computed as the inverse Simpson index with the vegan R package after downsampling to 27 000 UMIs. Paired Mann-Whitney U tests were applied to discordant twin pairs, and Benjamini-Hochberg correction was used for multiple testing. TCRdb reprocessed the reads and lists each CDR3 protein sequence as a single entry, with no DNA. The V and J calls come from TCRdb's annotation, not from the publication. This specimen's table enumerates some 160,000 distinct CDR3 sequences. The ten largest clonotypes hold approximately 7% of the sample.

The study at large found these results: Repertoire similarity did not differ between concordant and discordant twins, which could be due to limited statistical power. The results gave no support for a single strong signal or clonotype linked to IBD. The analysis was unable to tell apart different T cell subtypes. Compared with healthy twins, IBD patients shared fewer clonotypes with other individuals, and the difference was most pronounced in patients with signs of disease activity. Because patients received different immunosuppressive treatments, the repertoires may have picked up extra background noise and variability between individuals. A decrease in TCRbeta repertoire diversity, as measured by inverse Simpson index, was observed in IBD patients compared with their healthy co-twins.

This TCR was sampled from a human donor with ulcerative colitis or Crohn's disease, or a healthy co-twin of an affected twin (not recorded which). Sequencing was performed on blood.

The CDR3 is CASRSGTVLWGYEQYF. The sequence links TRBV28 to TRBJ2-7; the TRBD2 assignment by TCRdb is unverifiable without DNA. The germline V gene provides CDR1 MDHEN and CDR2 SYDVKM. The CDR3 spans 16 residues, from the cysteine through the phenylalanine. The nucleotide record is missing. Reference TRBV28 and TRBJ2-7 genes cover what lies past the CDR3, so the full variable domain is DVKVTQSSRYLVKRTGEKVFLECVQDMDHENMFWYRQDPGLGLRLIYFSYDVKMKEKGDIPEGYSVSREKKERFSLILESASTNQTSMYLCASRSGTVLWGYEQYFGPGTRLTVT.